This is a list of T cell receptor beta chains from one sample in a study of cytomegalovirus exposure and HLA in healthy donors. Profiling relied on immunoSEQ multiplex PCR, and the TCRdb table lists in-frame clones only, not all of them. The table has under 200,000 clones, 78% seen once. The sample comprised PBMCs. The receptors shown here come from a woman aged 40 to 49 in good health and CMV-seropositive. Both conserved end residues are part of each CDR3. D genes are given only for firm matches. Some rows have no size entry. The others give once, few or many, or a class for an expanded clone.

clone size,D gene,V gene,CDR3 length,J gene,CDR3 DNA,CDR3 protein
-,-,TRBV5-1,15,TRBJ1-6,TGCGCCAGCAGCTTGATCTCTGCAGATAATTCACCCCTCCACTTT,CASSLISADNSPLHF
-,TRBD1,TRBV2,14,TRBJ2-3,TGTGCCAGCAGTGCAATTACAGGGGACGATACGCAGTATTTT,CASSAITGDDTQYF
large,-,TRBV5-5,13,TRBJ2-7,TGTGCCAGCAGCTTCGGGGTCATGATAGAGCAGTACTTC,CASSFGVMIEQYF
-,-,TRBV19,14,TRBJ1-5,TGTGCCAGTAGTATAGATGTGCAGGGACAGCCCCAGCATTTT,CASSIDVQGQPQHF
-,-,TRBV7-9,11,TRBJ1-2,TGTGCCAGCGGAGGACCCTATGGCTACACCTTC,CASGGPYGYTF
-,TRBD2,TRBV7-8,17,TRBJ2-2,TGTGCCAGCAGCTTAGTTGCGGGGGAACTTTTGGCCGGGGAGCTGTTTTTT,CASSLVAGELLAGELFF
-,TRBD1,TRBV5-5,18,TRBJ2-4,TGTGCCAGCAGCCCGGGGACAGGGGGCTCAGGAGCCAAAAACATTCAGTACTTC,CASSPGTGGSGAKNIQYF
-,TRBD1,TRBV7-3,15,TRBJ2-1,TGTGCCAGCAGCTTACCGACCGGGACAGCAAATGAGCAGTTCTTC,CASSLPTGTANEQFF
-,-,TRBV19,15,TRBJ1-3,TGTGCCAGTAGCCCTACAGTTAGCTCTGGAAACACCATATATTTT,CASSPTVSSGNTIYF
once,-,TRBV7-9,15,TRBJ1-3,TGTGCCAGCAGCTTGTTCAGGGACTTTGGAAACACCATATATTTT,CASSLFRDFGNTIYF
-,TRBD2,TRBV7-9,13,TRBJ2-7,TGTTCCAGCAGCTCCACTAGCGGGGGAGAGCAGTACTTC,CSSSSTSGGEQYF
-,TRBD1,TRBV6-6,14,TRBJ2-5,TGTGCCAGTGACCGGGACAGGATGGTTGAGACCCAGTACTTC,CASDRDRMVETQYF
-,-,TRBV29-1,9,TRBJ2-1,TGCAGCGTTGAGCGTGAGCAGTTCTTC,CSVEREQFF
-,TRBD1,TRBV14,16,TRBJ2-5,TGTGCCAGCAGCCAAGGAGTTGGGACAGGCCAAGAGACCCAGTACTTC,CASSQGVGTGQETQYF
-,-,TRBV30,15,TRBJ2-7,TGTGCCTGGAGTCCGCTCGGGTACACCAACTACGAGCAGTACTTC,CAWSPLGYTNYEQYF
-,-,TRBV5-6,13,TRBJ1-2,TGTGCCAGCAGCTGGGGGAACAGGGATGGCTACACCTTC,CASSWGNRDGYTF
-,-,TRBV5-4,13,TRBJ2-1,TGTGCCAGCAGCTTGGAGACTCTGGGTGAGCAGTTCTTC,CASSLETLGEQFF
-,-,TRBV27,17,TRBJ1-3,TGTGCCAGCAGTTCGAGCCCCACAGGGATTGGAGGAAACACCATATATTTT,CASSSSPTGIGGNTIYF
-,TRBD2,TRBV27,16,TRBJ2-3,TGTGCCAGCAACCTAGGACTAGCGGGGGGAACAGATACGCAGTATTTT,CASNLGLAGGTDTQYF
few,-,TRBV6-5,13,TRBJ2-7,TGTGCCAGTAACATTCGGGGCTCCTACGAGCAGTACTTC,CASNIRGSYEQYF
-,-,TRBV7-2,14,TRBJ1-6,TGTGCCAGCAGCTTGGGGCTTTCGGGTTCACCCCTCCACTTT,CASSLGLSGSPLHF
-,-,TRBV6-6,14,TRBJ1-1,TGTGCCAGCAGTTCCACCGCGAGGAACACTGAAGCTTTCTTT,CASSSTARNTEAFF
-,-,TRBV14,13,TRBJ2-6,TGTGCCAGCAGCCCCGCTGGGGCCAACGGCCTGACTTTC,CASSPAGANGLTF
-,-,TRBV30,14,TRBJ1-1,TGTGCCTGGAGTGTAGGGCAGGGGCGAACTGAAGCTTTCTTT,CAWSVGQGRTEAFF
once,-,TRBV6-1,16,TRBJ1-6,TGTGCCAGCAGTGAATCTCACAGGATTCATAATTCACCCCTCCACTTT,CASSESHRIHNSPLHF
-,-,TRBV19,16,TRBJ2-6,TGTGCCAGTAGTGCAGGGGACCCCTCTGGGGCCAACGGCCTGACTTTC,CASSAGDPSGANGLTF
-,TRBD1,TRBV5-1,14,TRBJ2-7,TGCGCCAGCAGCTTATCGGGACAGAACTACGAGCAGTACTTC,CASSLSGQNYEQYF
-,TRBD1,TRBV6-7,14,TRBJ1-2,TGTGCCAGCAGTTACCCTACAGGGGGCTTTGGCTACACCTTC,CASSYPTGGFGYTF
-,TRBD2,TRBV30,14,TRBJ2-7,TGTGCCTGGACCAGGACTAGCGAGACCTACGAGCAGTACTTC,CAWTRTSETYEQYF
few,-,TRBV2,13,TRBJ2-5,TGTGCCAGCAGTGGGAGCGGGCAGGGGACCCAGTACTTC,CASSGSGQGTQYF
few,TRBD1,TRBV2,14,TRBJ1-4,TGTGCCAGCAGTAAGGGACAGGGAGGTGAAAAACTGTTTTTT,CASSKGQGGEKLFF
few,TRBD2,TRBV4-2,16,TRBJ2-1,TGTGCCAGCAGCCAGATCCGGGGGGGCGACCACAATGAGCAGTTCTTC,CASSQIRGGDHNEQFF
-,TRBD1,TRBV19,14,TRBJ2-5,TGTGCCAGTAGCTGGGGACAGGGGCCCGAGACCCAGTACTTC,CASSWGQGPETQYF
-,TRBD2,TRBV5-1,17,TRBJ2-5,TGCGCCAGCAGCTTAGGACTAGCGGGGGCCCGGTTGGAGACCCAGTACTTC,CASSLGLAGARLETQYF
-,-,TRBV5-1,14,TRBJ2-5,TGCGCCAGCAGCTTGGGACAGTCTGTCGAGACCCAGTACTTC,CASSLGQSVETQYF
-,-,TRBV2,14,TRBJ1-2,TGTGCCAGCAGTGACATGGGCACCGACTATGGCTACACCTTC,CASSDMGTDYGYTF
-,-,TRBV4-1,17,TRBJ1-3,TGCGCCAGCAGCCAAGTCCTGAGGGACAACTCTGGAAACACCATATATTTT,CASSQVLRDNSGNTIYF
-,TRBD1,TRBV6-6,16,TRBJ1-5,TGTGCCAGCAGCCCCCGGGACAGGGGGAACAATCAGCCCCAGCATTTT,CASSPRDRGNNQPQHF
-,TRBD1,TRBV5-4,15,TRBJ2-7,TGTGCCAGCAGCTTCCGGGACAGGACCTCTAACGAGCAGTACTTC,CASSFRDRTSNEQYF
-,TRBD1,TRBV30,15,TRBJ2-3,TGTGCCTGGGATGAGGGGACAGGGGGCAGGGATACGCAGTATTTT,CAWDEGTGGRDTQYF
-,TRBD2,TRBV9,18,TRBJ2-5,TGTGCCAGCAGCGCCCCCCTGACTAGCGGGGGGATTGAAGAGACCCAGTACTTC,CASSAPLTSGGIEETQYF
-,-,TRBV20-1,11,TRBJ1-1,TGCAGTGCTTCGGCGGGGGCCCGAGCTTTCTTT,CSASAGARAFF
few,TRBD1,TRBV5-4,15,TRBJ1-2,TGCGCCAGCAGCCCGGACAGGGGGCCGGGGGATGGCTACACCTTC,CASSPDRGPGDGYTF
-,TRBD2,TRBV9,13,TRBJ2-5,TGTGCCAGCAGTCTAGCGGGATATCCAACCCAGTACTTC,CASSLAGYPTQYF
-,-,TRBV28,16,TRBJ1-3,TGTGCCAGCAGCCAGACCAGGGTGCTCTCTGGAAACACCATATATTTT,CASSQTRVLSGNTIYF
once,-,TRBV7-9,15,TRBJ1-2,TGTTCCAGCAGCCGTGAGACAGGAACTAACTATGGCTACACCTTC,CSSSRETGTNYGYTF
once,-,TRBV18,13,TRBJ2-7,TGTGCCAGCTCACCATTGAACGGCTACGAGCAGTACTTC,CASSPLNGYEQYF